This T cell receptor beta chain derives from a study of prognosis after radiotherapy for stage I lung cancer. The study's findings and limits: Usage of the TRBV and TRBJ genes (in patients with versus without metastases) was reportedly different.

CT and PET/CT showed node-negative disease in all patients, who had no prior chemotherapy, radiotherapy or other malignancies. At both of two time points, about 6 milliliters of peripheral blood were drawn. Amplification of the TCR beta CDR3 (from genomic DNA) was done by two-round multiplex PCR. With primers specific to each TRBV and TRBJ gene, the first-round PCR was performed. PCR proceeded to a second round, and that round used universal primers. TCRdb called the multiplex PCR reads again in MiXCR, with one record for every CDR3 protein. The data contain approximately 8,200 distinct CDR3 sequences, approximately 60% of them seen just once; the ten biggest clones take up 20%. V was cut by 5 bases and J by 0 bases, with 8 bases left in between. This CDR3 has 12 residues. CDR1 and CDR2 from the germline V gene are DFQATT and SNEGSKA (reference sequence). Regarding this clonotype: The antigen is unknown.

The chain recombines TRBV20-1 with TRBJ2-7; D unresolved. This TCR came from a donor at least 50 years old with non-small cell lung cancer. The source material was PBMCs, sampled before or after stereotactic body radiation therapy (not recorded which). The CDR3 sequence: CSAGRISYEQYF. In DNA form, the CDR3 reads TGCAGTGCTGGTCGGATCTCCTACGAGCAGTACTTC.